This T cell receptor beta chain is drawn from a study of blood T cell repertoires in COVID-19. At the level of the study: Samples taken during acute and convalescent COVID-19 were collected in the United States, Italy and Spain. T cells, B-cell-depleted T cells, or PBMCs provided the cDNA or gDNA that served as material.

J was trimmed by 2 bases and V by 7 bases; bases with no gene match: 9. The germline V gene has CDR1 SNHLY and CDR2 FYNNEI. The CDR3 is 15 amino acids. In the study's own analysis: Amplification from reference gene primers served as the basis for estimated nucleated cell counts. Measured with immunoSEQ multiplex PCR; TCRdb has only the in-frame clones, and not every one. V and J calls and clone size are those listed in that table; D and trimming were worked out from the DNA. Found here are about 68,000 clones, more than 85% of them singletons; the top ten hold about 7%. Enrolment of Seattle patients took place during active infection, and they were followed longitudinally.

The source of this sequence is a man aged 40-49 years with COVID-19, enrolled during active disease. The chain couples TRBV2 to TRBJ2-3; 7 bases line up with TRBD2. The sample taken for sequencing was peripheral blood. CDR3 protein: CASNWLAVHTDTQYF. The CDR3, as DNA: TGTGCCAGCAACTGGCTAGCGGTCCACACAGATACGCAGTATTTT.